This passage covers 20 T cell receptor beta chains from one sample sequenced in a study of T cells after yellow fever vaccination. TCRdb re-called the 5' RACE reads through MiXCR, storing one row per CDR3 protein. The sample records 500,000 to 650,000 distinct CDR3 sequences, 17% being singletons. This specimen consisted of PBMCs, obtained 5 days after the first yellow fever vaccination. Receptor source: a man aged 18 to 29 who received the YFV17D yellow fever vaccine.

The chain has TRBV20-1 and TRBJ2-1, with a possible D match to TRBD2 (5 bases). Germline values: CDR1 DFQATT, CDR2 SNEGSKA (reference sequence). The V end lost 3 bases, the J end lost 9 bases, and 9 bases lay between the germline ends. The CDR3 loop spans 11 amino acids. CDR3: CSAREEGEQFF. DNA for the CDR3: TGCAGTGCTAGGGAAGAGGGTGAGCAGTTCTTC.

This clonotype was observed a few times. The CDR3, as DNA: TGCAGTGCTAGAGTTAGCGGGGGGGCCCGGGAGCAGTACTTC. Residues: CSARVSGGAREQYF. The chain has TRBV20-1 and TRBJ2-7; 11 bases map to TRBD2. Per germline, CDR1 DFQATT and CDR2 SNEGSKA (reference sequence). The trim removed 1 base at V and 7 bases at J, leaving 6 bases unmatched. The CDR3 contains 14 residues.

This clonotype was observed a few times. The chain carries TRBV12-3 or TRBV12-4 and TRBJ1-2; D uncertain. V was shortened by 6 bases and J by 4 bases, with 12 bases between the two germline ends. The CDR3 loop spans 13 amino acids. The CDR3 DNA reads as TGTGCCAGCAGCAAGGACTTGTCCTATGGCTACACCTTC. Encoded protein: CASSKDLSYGYTF.

There are a few counts of this clonotype. The CDR3 nucleotides read TGTGCCAGCAGTTATCTGATCGGGGCGAACGAGCAGTACGTC. Protein product: CASSYLIGANEQYV. The chain links TRBV28 to TRBJ2-7; D may correspond to TRBD1 or TRBD2 (5 bases each). V lost 4 bases to trimming and J lost 5 bases, with 15 bases between them. Germline values: CDR1 MDHEN, CDR2 SYDVKM. There are 14 residues in the CDR3.

This rearrangement joins TRBV7-2 to TRBJ2-3; 9 bases line up with TRBD2. CDR3 length: 16 amino acids. Losses at the gene ends were 3 bases for V and 4 bases for J; bases not matched to a gene: 8. Per the germline V gene, CDR1 is SGHTA and CDR2 is FQGNSA. The CDR3 DNA is TGTGCCAGCAGCTTTCCCAGTAGCGGGGGCTCAGATACGCAGTATTTT. Residues: CASSFPSSGGSDTQYF. Combining the CDR3 with reference TRBV7-2 and TRBJ2-3 gives the whole variable domain GAGVSQSPSNKVTEKGKDVELRCDPISGHTALYWYRQSLGQGLEFLIYFQGNSAPDKSGLPSDRFSAERTGGSVSTLTIQRTQQEDSAVYLCASSFPSSGGSDTQYFGPGTRLTVL.

There are a few counts of this clonotype. The J gene is TRBJ1-1, the V gene TRBV7-2, with TRBD1 as a possible D gene (5 bases). V lost 2 bases to trimming and J lost 10 bases, with 11 bases between them. From germline, CDR1 is SGHTA and CDR2 FQGNSA. The CDR3 spans 12 residues. The CDR3 sequence: CASSLWGPGAFF. In nucleotides, the CDR3 is TGTGCCAGCAGCTTATGGGGCCCGGGAGCTTTCTTT.

Only a few counts were recorded for this clonotype. The chain combines TRBV7-9 with TRBJ2-1, with 8 positions matching TRBD2. J was trimmed by 2 bases and V by 3 bases; bases with no gene match: 9. The CDR3 covers 17 residues. CDR1 is SEHNR and CDR2 is FQNEAQ in the germline V gene (reference sequence). CDR3 amino acids: CASSFKWRGGPYNEQFF. CDR3 coding DNA: TGTGCCAGCAGCTTTAAATGGCGCGGGGGGCCCTACAATGAGCAGTTCTTC.

The genes are TRBV5-1 and TRBJ2-7; 7 bases match TRBD2. The CDR3 length is 14 residues. CDR1 is SGHRS, CDR2 YFSETQ, per germline. The ends lost 0 bases at V and 3 bases at J; junction bases unmatched: 3. This chain's CDR3 is CASSLAPGGYEQYF. The CDR3 bases are TGCGCCAGCAGCTTGGCCCCGGGGGGCTACGAGCAGTACTTC.

This clonotype was picked up a small number of times. CDR3 bases: TGTGCCAGCAGTCTAACAGGGGCCTCAGGAGAGACCCAGTACTTC. It translates to CASSLTGASGETQYF. The chain links TRBV6-1 to TRBJ2-5, with TRBD1 matching 7 bases. V shed 5 bases, J shed 4 bases, and the junction held 10 bases outside the gene matches. The CDR3 runs to 15 residues. Germline V gives CDR1 MNHNS, CDR2 SASEGT.

This clonotype occurred a few times. The CDR3, as DNA: TGTGCCAGCAGTTACTACCCCGACAGGGGGGAGTTCTTC. Residues: CASSYYPDRGEFF. The gene calls are TRBV6-5 and TRBJ2-1; 9 bases are a match to TRBD1. The CDR3 contains 13 residues. Germline CDR1 MNHEY, CDR2 SVGAGI. J was trimmed by 14 bases and V by 1 base; bases with no gene match: 6.

This chain links TRBV7-8 with TRBJ2-3, with D hard to call. V was clipped by 2 bases and J by 1 base, with 19 bases between them. Germline loops: CDR1 SGHVS, CDR2 FQNEAQ. The CDR3 spans 18 residues. This CDR3 reads CASSLSWSAPFGTDTQYF. The CDR3 DNA reads as TGTGCCAGCAGCTTAAGTTGGTCGGCCCCTTTCGGCACAGATACGCAGTATTTT.

This clonotype was observed a few times. At one end, the junction sequence differs from germline, possibly due to a read error. The chain has TRBV4-1 and TRBJ2-7; 7 bases match TRBD1. Germline V lookup: CDR1 MGHRA, CDR2 YSYEKL. CDR3 size: 14 residues. CDR3 amino acids: CVSSHRTGSYEQYF. The CDR3 nucleotides are TGCGTCAGCAGCCATAGGACAGGCAGCTACGAGCAGTACTTC.

This rearrangement joins TRBV6-1 to TRBJ2-7; 9 bases match TRBD1. Germline CDR1 MNHNS, CDR2 SASEGT. V lost 5 bases, J lost 4 bases, and 9 bases stayed unmatched. CDR3 size: 15 residues. The CDR3 region has the DNA TGTGCCAGCAGTCTTAGGGGGACAGGGCGGTACGAGCAGTACTTC. Residues: CASSLRGTGRYEQYF.

The chain has TRBV18 and TRBJ2-3; D not resolved. The V end was cut by 6 bases, the J end by 3 bases, with 22 bases between. Germline CDR1 and CDR2: KGHSH and LQKENI. The CDR3 is 17 amino acids. The CDR3 nucleotides are TGTGCCAGCTCCCTCCGCTCTGGAGCCCCACCTACAGATACGCAGTATTTT. Translation: CASSLRSGAPPTDTQYF.

This clonotype was found a few times. The genes are TRBV28 and TRBJ2-7; 9 bases are a match to TRBD2. The CDR3 has 18 residues. Unmatched junction bases numbered 14, after V lost 4 bases and J lost 1 base. Looked up from germline, CDR1 is MDHEN and CDR2 is SYDVKM. Here the CDR3 DNA reads TGTGCCAGCAGTTCTCTAACAAGGACTAGCGAGAGATCCTACGAGCAGTACGTC. This gives the protein CASSSLTRTSERSYEQYV.

The rearrangement uses TRBV7-2 and TRBJ2-4, with 9 positions matching TRBD1. This CDR3 contains 15 residues. Germline assignment: CDR1 SGHTA and CDR2 FQGNSA. The ends lost 1 base at V and 8 bases at J; junction bases unmatched: 6. This CDR3 reads CASSLGGTGWDIQYF. The CDR3 coding sequence is TGTGCCAGCAGCTTAGGGGGGACAGGGTGGGACATTCAGTACTTC.

This clonotype was counted a few times. The V and J genes are TRBV27 and TRBJ2-1; no clear D gene. V was shortened by 3 bases and J by 1 base, with 10 bases between the two germline ends. The germline V gene encodes CDR1 MNHEY and CDR2 SMNVEV (reference sequence). The CDR3 is made up of 15 amino acids. For the CDR3, the DNA is TGTGCCAGCAGTTTTGTAATCTCATCCTACAATGAGCAGTTCTTC. Protein: CASSFVISSYNEQFF.

This chain connects TRBV7-9 to TRBJ2-1, with 8 bases fitting TRBD1. The CDR3 contains 17 residues. Germline-derived CDR1 and CDR2 are SEHNR and FQNEAQ (reference sequence). With V trimmed by 5 bases and J by 8 bases, 17 bases remained unmatched. The CDR3 DNA is TGTGCCAGCAGCCCAAACCTCGGACAGGGCCGCGGGGATGAGCAGTTCTTC. This gives the protein CASSPNLGQGRGDEQFF. The whole variable domain, remainder taken from reference TRBV7-9 and TRBJ2-1, is DTGVSQNPRHKITKRGQNVTFRCDPISEHNRLYWYRQTLGQGPEFLTYFQNEAQLEKSRLLSDRFSAERPKGSFSTLEIQRTEQGDSAMYLCASSPNLGQGRGDEQFFGPGTRLTVL.

This rearrangement joins TRBV7-9 to TRBJ2-5; 9 bases align to TRBD1. With V trimmed by 1 base and J by 3 bases, 6 bases remained unmatched. Germline CDR1 and CDR2: SEHNR and FQNEAQ (reference sequence). The CDR3 contains 16 residues. CDR3 in amino acids: CASSLGGQGMEETQYF. CDR3 nucleotides: TGTGCCAGCAGCTTAGGGGGACAGGGAATGGAAGAGACCCAGTACTTC.

V and J are TRBV7-8 and TRBJ2-5, with 7 positions matching TRBD2. Unmatched junction bases numbered 13, after V lost 2 bases and J lost 7 bases. Germline lookup yields CDR1 SGHVS and CDR2 FQNEAQ. CDR3 size: 16 residues. The CDR3 region has the DNA TGTGCCAGCAGCTTAAGCCCGGGGGGAAAACAACGGACCCAGTACTTC. As protein: CASSLSPGGKQRTQYF.